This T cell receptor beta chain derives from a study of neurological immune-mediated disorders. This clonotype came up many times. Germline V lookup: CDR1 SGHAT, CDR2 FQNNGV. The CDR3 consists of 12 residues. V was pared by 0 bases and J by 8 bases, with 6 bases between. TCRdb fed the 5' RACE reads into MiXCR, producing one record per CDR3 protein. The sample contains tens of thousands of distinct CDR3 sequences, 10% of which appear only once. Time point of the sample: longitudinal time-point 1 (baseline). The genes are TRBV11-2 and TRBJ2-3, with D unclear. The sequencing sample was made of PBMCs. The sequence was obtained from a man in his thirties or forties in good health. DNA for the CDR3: TGTGCCAGCAGCTTAGATGTTTTTACGCAGTATTTT. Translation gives CASSLDVFTQYF. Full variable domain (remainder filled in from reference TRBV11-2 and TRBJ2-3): EAGVAQSPRYKIIEKRQSVAFWCNPISGHATLYWYQQILGQGPKLLIQFQNNGVVDDSQLPKDRFSAERLKGVDSTLKIQPAKLEDSAVYLCASSLDVFTQYFGPGTRLTVL.